Included here is one T cell receptor beta chain sequence, with context. Its antigen is currently unknown. The multiple sclerosis control group consisted of treatment-naive patients whose relapsing-remitting disease, which was either stable or active, fulfilled revised McDonald criteria. The authors negatively isolated CD8+ and CD4+ T cells and FACS-enriched TEMRA cells. This sample was included in a study of CD8 T cells in Susac syndrome. Random hexamers were used to reverse transcribe roughly 0.5 to 1 ug of RNA. Amplification of TCR beta CDR3 by immunoSEQ multiplex PCR spanned 54 Vbeta and 13 Jbeta. TCRdb ran MiXCR on the immunoSEQ multiplex PCR reads and lists one entry per CDR3 protein. The sample yields under 350,000 distinct CDR3 sequences, 92% seen once. Germline V gene sequence: CDR1 LNHDA, CDR2 SQIVND (reference sequence). V was clipped by 2 bases and J by 6 bases, with 11 bases between them. CDR3 size: 13 residues.

Notes on the study in general: As the study acknowledged, the number of individuals who were part of its TCR sequencing and HLA analysis was relatively small.

This clonotype was obtained from a human donor with multiple sclerosis. The V call is TRBV19, the J call TRBJ2-7; weak D call: TRBD1 (6 bases). Sequencing was done on a sample of CD4+ T cells from PBMCs. The CDR3 bases are TGTGCCAGTAGTATAAACAGGGCTGGCGAGCAGTACTTC. It translates to CASSINRAGEQYF.